This T cell receptor (beta chain) was obtained from a study of cytomegalovirus exposure and HLA in healthy donors (dated by TCRdb to about 2017). Regarding the study in general: In an earlier analysis of under 600 of the donors, under 300 Gb of sequence data and 90 million to 130 million unique TCR beta sequences from roughly 180 million T cells were reported. The later analysis used no new phenotypic data to find candidate immune exposures, relying instead on TCR beta sequences and their occurrence across donors. Every repertoire in the discovery cohort had been generated on one and the same sequencing platform. Genome-wide SNP genotypes for about 65% of the roughly 670 donors were used in a later genetic analysis, which treated that subset as a discovery cohort. In addition to the first cohort of 650 to 800 subjects, a separate validation cohort of 130 or so different subjects was used. The number of donors typed differed by locus, with about 629-640 for A, B, C, DRB1 and DQB1, 522 for DQA1, nearly 610 for DPA1, and 450 to 480 for DPB1. Around 330 gigabases of sequencing data and about 92 million unique TCR sequences made up an early release that covered several hundred HLA-typed donors. High-throughput TCR immunosequencing, statistical association of individual TCRs with disease status, and machine learning were combined to predict cytomegalovirus infection status. Of the roughly 400 genotyped donors, over 80% were placed in the genetic ancestry cluster associated with self-reported Caucasian donors. The T cell repertoires of 550 to 850 subjects were profiled by immunosequencing and related to cytomegalovirus serostatus. A later analysis re-examined previously published TCR beta repertoires from roughly 720 donors and added high-resolution HLA genotyping to investigate patterns of TCR occurrence. To decide whether each TCR beta V gene segment behaved as functional or pseudogenic, an earlier analysis of some 600 of the donors relied on high-throughput TCR beta sequencing. Donor age, sex, ethnicity and CMV serostatus were compiled together with the repertoire data. The study aimed to test whether signatures of past pathogen exposure could be identified by cataloging public T cell receptors. Because of strong linkage in the cohort, 5 or 6 DR-DQ haplotypes were treated as single units for association and clustering. Across 300 to 500 genotyped donors of the cohort, an average of about 240,000 unique TCR beta nucleotide sequences per donor were sequenced, and approximately 17% of those sequences were non-productive. HLA typing included class I and class II loci at four-digit resolution. Findings and caveats that apply to the study as a whole: Several of the top co-occurrence clusters appeared to be linked to parvovirus B19, influenza, CMV and Epstein-Barr virus, according to a later analysis. Most CMV-associated TCR beta chains appeared to be HLA-restricted in a later analysis, and the HLA associations seemed to be driven largely by CMV exposure. Because HLA typing was missing for some donors at each locus, association tests included only the typed subset. A further reported finding was that TCR beta sequences accurately predicted the HLA-A and HLA-B alleles for most subjects in the first cohort. Linkage disequilibrium might explain the correlated functional status among segregating V segments, but an unknown experimental factor could not be excluded. In a later analysis, HLA-associated TCR beta chains showed more clonal expansion and lower generation probabilities than non-associated chains that were equally common. A few of the identified cytomegalovirus-associated TCR beta chains were confirmed in vitro to be specific for cytomegalovirus antigens. An earlier analysis of several hundred of the donors showed that most TCR beta V segments appeared in productive rearrangements either about 87% or about 30% of the time, which broadly matched IMGT annotations. V-gene and J-gene trimming of TCR beta chains was associated with a missense DCLRE1C variant in a later genetic analysis, and the association was replicated in an independent cohort. Some IMGT-functional V segments, including TRBV6-2 and TRBV6-3, could not be distinguished by the 87-base-pair reads and were therefore excluded. At a false discovery rate of 0.05, a later analysis linked 16,000 or so TCR beta sequences to specific HLA alleles. For the cohort, immune exposure information was limited to CMV serostatus. Most TCR sequences were seen in very few donors, while some public TCRs were found in many individuals. This cohort had only TCR beta chains sequenced, and the lack of alpha or paired-chain data limited which features could be detected. Cytomegalovirus status was reported to be diagnosed by the classifier with high specificity and sensitivity in both the original and validation cohorts. According to the authors, the approach could potentially be generalized to other disease states and immunological phenotypes. Roughly uniform sequencing depth across donors was assumed in presence/absence analyses, although this assumption may not hold. The study listed 164 TCR beta chains as associated with cytomegalovirus. In a later analysis, the rate of TCR association differed among HLA loci, with DRB1 alleles having the most associated TCRs and HLA-C alleles having the fewest. According to a later genetic analysis, donors in an Asian-associated ancestry cluster had fewer N-insertions in productive TCRs than the roughly 670-donor mean. A cluster of highly shared sequence variants was judged likely to represent a technical artifact of the sequencing pipeline. Because counts were too low, roughly 16 rarely observed V segments, including chromosome 9 orphons, were excluded from the earlier analysis of under 650 of the donors. Strong co-occurrence of HLA alleles, especially DR and DQ, made assigning TCR associations to individual alleles difficult.

The method behind the library was the immunoSEQ multiplex PCR assay. A mixture of 60 forward primers for TCR Vbeta segments and 13 reverse primers for TCR Jbeta segments was used in the multiplex PCR. The CDR3 region of rearranged TCR beta genes was amplified from genomic DNA with a multiplex PCR assay. Amplified TCR beta libraries were sequenced as 87-base-pair reads on the Illumina HiSeq System. The authors' analysis ran thus. In a later analysis, roughly 80 million unique TCR beta chains were counted across the 500 to 700 repertoires, and roughly 11 million of these chains were shared by at least two donors. Raw reads were error-corrected and collapsed into unique sequences by a nearest-neighbor algorithm in which closely related sequences were merged to remove PCR and sequencing errors. V, D and J gene segments were assigned by aligning CDR3 sequences to IMGT reference sequences. For a sequence to be retained, at least a six-nucleotide match to both a V gene segment and a J gene segment was required. A rearrangement counted as productive if the CDR3 had no stop codons and remained in frame with V and J, and every other rearrangement counted as non-productive. CDR3 was defined by IMGT convention, running from the second conserved V-encoded cysteine to the conserved J-encoded phenylalanine. The earlier analysis of about 560 of the donors excluded any sequence lacking an unambiguous match to a single V gene segment. An earlier analysis of a few hundred of the donors classified V segments as functional when productive rearrangements were above 56.7% and as segregating when the standard deviation between donors was above 5%. A statistical classification framework was developed to diagnose cytomegalovirus status using the catalog of TCR beta chain sequences. V and J gene assignment, in a later analysis, came from comparing TCR nucleotide sequences with IMGT/GENE-DB human TR gene sequences. Using the TCRdist pipeline, a later analysis assigned CDR3 sequences along with most-parsimonious VDJ recombination scenarios. In a later analysis, every TCR beta chain was defined by the combination of its CDR3 amino acid sequence and its V-gene family, and reads without a unique V-gene family were dropped. In a later analysis, 450 to 600 highly shared, low-generation-probability nucleotide sequences were removed to address suspected cross-contamination and a sequencing artifact. For each public chain, a later analysis derived a clonal expansion index from normalized ranks of inferred template counts within each repertoire. A later analysis computed generation probabilities with a VDJ recombination model fitted to out-of-frame rearrangements, and checked the results against IGoR. A later analysis scored TCR-TCR, TCR-HLA and TCR-CMV co-occurrence with hypergeometric tests, applying a repertoire-size bias correction to TCR pairs. False discovery rates were estimated in a later analysis by permuting HLA or CMV assignments 20 times. In a later analysis, co-occurring TCRs were grouped using DBSCAN, with TCRdist sequence similarity added in when clustering inside HLA-allele-positive subsets. Repertoires with fewer than 30,000 or more than 120,000 public chains, plus five repertoires with anomalous nucleotide sharing, were excluded from co-occurrence clustering. TCRdb carries this immuneACCESS record with in-frame sequences only. Its versions omit some clonotypes, under half of them owing to an unresolved V gene in the studies checked, with the rest unexplained. V, J and clone size were drawn from that table, and D and trimming were deduced from the DNA. This sample is represented by about 130,000 clones; around 80% of them were singletons. The ten largest clones represent approximately 1.8% of the sample.

This clone was recorded only once. Its antigen is still unknown. Qualities for individual bases were not recorded, and no much larger clone is one base off. The cohort was made up of under 800 healthy bone marrow donors. At the time of sampling, every cohort member was nominally healthy, though immune exposures that went unrecorded were likely present. The donor was CMV seronegative and belonged to the group of 352 seronegative cohort members. Each donor provided a peripheral blood sample, and peripheral blood mononuclear cells were used for TCR beta sequencing. Genomic DNA was extracted from the blood cell samples with the Qiagen DNeasy Blood Extraction Kit. The CDR3 holds 15 amino acids from the cysteine to the phenylalanine. Only the CDR3 region is kept as DNA, spanning 45 bases read in frame from base 1. CDR1 SGHDT and CDR2 YYEEEE are derived from the germline V gene. After removal of 3 bases from V and 2 bases from J, the junction retains 7 bases not matched to a gene.

The sequencing input was PBMCs. The V and J genes are TRBV5-6 and TRBJ1-2; 7 junctional bases match TRBD1. This TCR came from a woman aged 50 to 60 in good health and CMV-seronegative. The sequenced DNA is TGTGCCAGCAGCTCCCCCGCAGGGGGGAACTATGGCTACACCTTC. This yields the protein CASSSPAGGNYGYTF.